The 32 T cell receptor beta chains in this list originate from one sample, sequenced in a study of technical replicates of blood from a few donors. TCRdb's table, derived via immunoSEQ multiplex PCR, lists solely in-frame clones and lacks some. Of tens of thousands of clones in the sample, 90% to 95% were seen once. Sequenced material: T cells isolated from PBMCs. All receptors come from a human donor in good health.

The CDR3 spells CASSPRLADTSGELFF. The CDR3, as DNA: TGTGCCAGCTCACCAAGGTTAGCGGATACTTCCGGGGAGCTGTTTTTT. The chain couples TRBV18 to TRBJ2-2; TRBD2 might be the D (6 bases). The length of the CDR3 is 16 residues. Per germline, CDR1 KGHSH and CDR2 LQKENI. V lost 2 bases to trimming and J lost 6 bases, with 16 bases between them.

The J gene is TRBJ2-1, the V gene TRBV11-2; 11 bases map to TRBD2. The germline V gene has CDR1 SGHAT and CDR2 FQNNGV. V dropped 1 base and J dropped 4; count of bases not matched to a gene: 12. The CDR3 runs 19 residues. The CDR3 DNA reads as TGTGCCAGCAGCTTAGGAGTACTAGCGGGAGTCCTAATATACAATGAGCAGTTCTTC. This gives the protein CASSLGVLAGVLIYNEQFF.

This rearrangement joins TRBV18 to TRBJ1-1, with TRBD1 matching over 7 bases. The CDR3 is 16 residues long. From germline, CDR1 is KGHSH and CDR2 LQKENI. Losses at the gene ends were 0 bases for V and 4 bases for J; bases not matched to a gene: 8. The CDR3 sequence: CASSPPGGKGSTEAFF. The DNA for the CDR3 is TGTGCCAGCTCACCACCAGGGGGCAAAGGTAGCACTGAAGCTTTCTTT.

This rearrangement joins TRBV19 to TRBJ1-1; D remains unclear. This CDR3 has 15 residues. V was cut by 2 bases and J by 6 bases, with 16 bases left in between. Germline V gene data show CDR1 as LNHDA and CDR2 as SQIVND (reference sequence). CDR3 in amino acids: CASSIMSLTASEAFF. DNA for the CDR3: TGTGCCAGTAGTATAATGAGCCTTACCGCTTCTGAAGCTTTCTTT.

This clone was observed a handful of times. The V and J genes are TRBV11-1 and TRBJ1-6, with D tentatively TRBD1 (6 bases). The V end lost 4 bases, the J end lost 8 bases, and 9 bases lay between the germline ends. The germline V gene has CDR1 SGHAT and CDR2 FQDESV (reference sequence). The CDR3 sequence is 13 residues long. CDR3 DNA: TGTGCCAGCAGCTCACAGGGAGATTCACCCCTCCACTTT. Protein sequence: CASSSQGDSPLHF.

The chain joins TRBV6-1 to TRBJ2-7, with no clear D. V was cut by 5 bases and J by 3 bases, with 8 bases left in between. Per germline, CDR1 MNHNS and CDR2 SASEGT. The CDR3 extends over 12 amino acids. Here the CDR3 reads CASSQISYEQYF. CDR3 in DNA: TGTGCCAGCAGTCAGATAAGCTACGAGCAGTACTTC.

This chain connects TRBV11-2 to TRBJ1-5; D may be TRBD1 (5 bases). V was cut by 2 bases and J by 4 bases, with 9 bases left in between. Per germline, CDR1 SGHAT and CDR2 FQNNGV. This CDR3 spans 14 amino acids. CDR3 in amino acids: CASSLQGLNQPQHF. DNA for the CDR3: TGTGCCAGCAGCTTACAGGGATTAAATCAGCCCCAGCATTTT.

The chain combines TRBV6-1 with TRBJ2-1; D is possibly TRBD2 (5 bases). Germline V gene data show CDR1 as MNHNS and CDR2 as SASEGT. The V end was cut by 2 bases, the J end by 8 bases, with 16 bases between. This CDR3 has 15 amino acids. The CDR3 loop is CASSESYWETDEQFF. In DNA, the CDR3 is TGTGCCAGCAGTGAAAGTTATTGGGAGACCGATGAGCAGTTCTTC.

With respect to this clone: Other DNA variants within this sample encode the same CDR3. The genes are TRBV9 and TRBJ2-7; 8 bases line up with TRBD1. The CDR3 is made up of 14 amino acids. Trimming cost V 0 bases and J 4 bases; bases outside gene matches: 3. Germline V gene sequence: CDR1 SGDLS, CDR2 YYNGEE. In nucleotides, the CDR3 is TGTGCCAGCAGCGTAGGGACAGGGTTGTACGAGCAGTACTTC. Protein sequence: CASSVGTGLYEQYF.

The chain is built from TRBV4-1 and TRBJ2-3; 8 nucleotides match TRBD2. V trimming: 1 base; J trimming: 5 bases; junction bases outside the gene matches: 8. The CDR3 totals 16 residues. The germline CDR1 and CDR2 sequences are MGHRA and YSYEKL. DNA for the CDR3: TGCGCCAGCAGCCAAGTCTCAGCGGGAGTTAGAGATACGCAGTATTTT. The encoded protein is CASSQVSAGVRDTQYF.

Written as DNA, the CDR3 is TGTGCCAGCAGTTCTTTCGGGGGTTTATTGACTGAAGCTTTCTTT. Translation: CASSSFGGLLTEAFF. This chain connects TRBV27 to TRBJ1-1, with D maybe TRBD1 (5 bases). The CDR3 is 15 amino acids. Looked up from germline, CDR1 is MNHEY and CDR2 is SMNVEV (reference sequence). V lost 4 bases and J 5 bases, leaving 17 bases between the germline ends.

This chain links TRBV28 with TRBJ2-1; 7 nucleotides agree with TRBD2. This CDR3 has 14 residues. CDR1 and CDR2 from the germline V gene are MDHEN and SYDVKM. V gave up 6 bases and J gave up 4 bases; unmatched junction bases: 6. The CDR3 region is CASRGTTFYNEQFF. CDR3 bases: TGTGCCAGCAGGGGGACTACATTTTACAATGAGCAGTTCTTC.

The chain uses TRBV5-4 and TRBJ2-1; D gene ambiguous. The V end was cut by 3 bases, the J end by 7 bases, with 8 bases between. The length of the CDR3 is 12 residues. Germline V gene lookup returns CDR1 SGHNT and CDR2 YYREEE (reference sequence). The CDR3 reads CASSSLGNEQFF. The CDR3 DNA reads TGTGCCAGCAGCTCCCTCGGGAATGAGCAGTTCTTC.

The genes are TRBV30 and TRBJ2-1, with a weak D call TRBD2 (5 bases). The CDR3 loop spans 15 amino acids. The germline V and J ends were trimmed by 3 bases and 0 bases, with 12 bases remaining between them. CDR1 and CDR2 (germline): GTSNPN, SVGIG (reference sequence). The CDR3 region is CAWRTIVSSYNEQFF. CDR3 nucleotides: TGTGCCTGGAGGACTATCGTCAGCTCCTACAATGAGCAGTTCTTC. Full variable domain (remainder filled in from reference TRBV30 and TRBJ2-1): SQTIHQWPATLVQPVGSPLSLECTVEGTSNPNLYWYRQAAGRGLQLLFYSVGIGQISSEVPQNLSASRPQDRQFILSSKKLLLSDSGFYLCAWRTIVSSYNEQFFGPGTRLTVL.

This sequence joins TRBV2 and TRBJ2-7; 8 nucleotides line up with TRBD1. This CDR3 is built from 14 residues. Germline CDR1 is SNHLY and CDR2 is FYNNEI. V lost 8 bases and J lost 4; bases outside the gene matches: 10. The CDR3 reads CASVKQGVGYEQYF. CDR3 sequence (DNA): TGTGCCAGCGTAAAACAGGGGGTGGGATACGAGCAGTACTTC.

The CDR3 DNA follows: TGTGCCAGCAGCCCGAGGTTAGCCCCCGGGGAGCTGTTTTTT. The encoded protein is CASSPRLAPGELFF. The rearrangement uses TRBV11-3 and TRBJ2-2; D is ambiguous. The CDR3 contains 14 residues. V was trimmed by 5 bases and J by 6 bases, leaving 13 bases between them. Germline CDR1 SGHNT, CDR2 YENEEA.

This chain's CDR3 is CSARYYEQYF. The CDR3 region has the DNA TGCAGTGCTAGGTACTACGAGCAGTACTTC. The J gene is TRBJ2-7, the V gene TRBV20-1; D gene ambiguous. The V end lost 3 bases, the J end lost 3 bases, and 3 bases lay between the germline ends. CDR1 DFQATT and CDR2 SNEGSKA come from the germline V gene (reference sequence). The CDR3 extends over 10 amino acids.

V usage is TRBV19 and J usage is TRBJ1-6; a weak D match, TRBD1 (5 bases). The V end lost 7 bases, the J end lost 8 bases, and 12 bases lay between the germline ends. Germline CDR1 and CDR2: LNHDA and SQIVND (reference sequence). The length of the CDR3 is 13 residues. The CDR3 spells CASKRGVDSPLHF. The CDR3 nucleotides read TGTGCCAGTAAACGGGGGGTTGATTCACCCCTCCACTTT.

This chain links TRBV28 with TRBJ1-2; D gene uncertain. V lost 5 bases and J lost 4, with 17 bases in between. Germline CDR1 is MDHEN and CDR2 is SYDVKM. The CDR3 is 15 residues long. The CDR3 DNA follows: TGTGCCAGCAGTCCATACTCGATTGTACTCTATGGCTACACCTTC. This gives the protein CASSPYSIVLYGYTF.

The chain uses TRBV7-7 and TRBJ1-4, with 9 bases that match TRBD1. The CDR3 loop spans 13 amino acids. Losses at the gene ends were 5 bases for V and 7 bases for J; bases not matched to a gene: 2. Germline values: CDR1 SSHAT, CDR2 FNYEAQ (reference sequence). DNA for the CDR3: TGTGCCAGCAGCAAGGACAGGGGTGAAAAACTGTTTTTT. Translating it yields CASSKDRGEKLFF.

V usage is TRBV20-1 and J usage is TRBJ1-1; D perhaps matches TRBD1 (6 bases). There are 11 residues in the CDR3. Trimming pared 3 bases from V and 8 bases from J, leaving 10 bases between. Per the germline V gene, CDR1 is DFQATT and CDR2 is SNEGSKA (reference sequence). CDR3 protein: CSASRTAEAFF. CDR3 sequence (DNA): TGCAGTGCTAGTAGGACAGCCGAAGCTTTCTTT.

The chain recombines TRBV7-2 with TRBJ2-7; 7 bases line up with TRBD2. The CDR3 covers 14 residues. CDR1 and CDR2 from the germline V gene are SGHTA and FQGNSA. V gave up 5 bases and J gave up 5 bases; unmatched junction bases: 9. CDR3 sequence reads: CASSPRLAVNEQYF. The CDR3 bases are TGTGCCAGCAGCCCGAGACTAGCTGTCAACGAGCAGTACTTC.

The CDR3 loop is CAWSVLSGLLSYEQYF. In nucleotides, the CDR3 is TGTGCCTGGAGTGTACTGTCGGGGTTGTTGTCCTACGAGCAGTACTTC. The chain couples TRBV30 to TRBJ2-7, with a weak D call TRBD2 (5 bases). V was cut by 0 bases and J by 1 base, with 16 bases left in between. Looked up from germline, CDR1 is GTSNPN and CDR2 is SVGIG (reference sequence). This CDR3 region has 16 residues.

This sequence joins TRBV10-3 and TRBJ2-7, with 9 bases lining up with TRBD2. Germline-derived CDR1 and CDR2 are ENHRY and SYGVKD. There are 17 residues in the CDR3. The V and J ends lost 2 bases and 2 bases, in that order; junction bases with no gene match: 10. CDR3 sequence: CAISEGTSGGSTYEQYF. The CDR3 nucleotides are TGTGCCATCAGTGAGGGAACCAGCGGGGGGTCGACCTACGAGCAGTACTTC.

Turning to this clone: Relative to the germline gene, one junction end is altered; a read error may explain this. The genes are TRBV25-1 and TRBJ1-1; D remains ambiguous. CDR3 size: 15 residues. CDR1 and CDR2 from the germline V gene are MGHDK and SYGVNS. CDR3: CASSDLSNARTGAFF. Here the CDR3 DNA reads TGTGCCAGCAGTGATCTCTCAAATGCGCGGACTGGAGCTTTCTTT.

CDR3 nucleotide sequence: TGCGCCAGCAGCTGGGACAAAGACACTGAAGCTTTCTTT. Translating it yields CASSWDKDTEAFF. This rearrangement joins TRBV5-1 to TRBJ1-1, with D possibly matching TRBD1 (6 bases). From germline, CDR1 is SGHRS and CDR2 YFSETQ. V was trimmed by 3 bases and J by 3 bases, leaving 9 bases between them. The length of the CDR3 is 13 residues. The whole variable domain, remainder taken from reference TRBV5-1 and TRBJ1-1, is KAGVTQTPRYLIKTRGQQVTLSCSPISGHRSVSWYQQTPGQGLQFLFEYFSETQRNKGNFPGRFSGRQFSNSRSEMNVSTLELGDSALYLCASSWDKDTEAFFGQGTRLTVV.

The CDR3 loop is CASSLGQIQPQHF. Here the CDR3 DNA reads TGTGCCAGCAGCTTAGGTCAGATTCAGCCCCAGCATTTT. V usage is TRBV7-6 and J usage is TRBJ1-5, with unresolved D. Germline CDR1 SGHVS, CDR2 FNYEAQ. V was trimmed by 1 base and J by 6 bases, leaving 7 bases between them. The CDR3 runs 13 residues.

The rearrangement joins TRBV28 to TRBJ2-7; 8 bases fit TRBD1. Germline loops: CDR1 MDHEN, CDR2 SYDVKM. The CDR3 has 17 residues. J gave up 5 bases and V 7 bases, and 19 bases lay outside the gene matches. CDR3 loop: CASTFSRWGRGLNEQYF. CDR3 sequence (DNA): TGTGCCAGCACCTTCTCCCGGTGGGGCAGGGGGCTTAACGAGCAGTACTTC.

This clone occurred once. The chain links TRBV5-1 to TRBJ2-2; 10 bases align to TRBD1. The CDR3 consists of 14 residues. From germline, CDR1 is SGHRS and CDR2 YFSETQ. Trimming cost V 3 bases and J 7 bases; bases outside gene matches: 3. The CDR3, as DNA: TGCGCCAGCAGCTGGGACAGGGGATACGGGGAGCTGTTTTTT. Protein product: CASSWDRGYGELFF.

This chain links TRBV29-1 with TRBJ2-7, with D perhaps TRBD2 (6 bases). Between the trimmed V and J ends, which lost 4 bases and 4 bases, there was a span of 11 bases. The CDR3 extends over 12 amino acids. The germline gives CDR1 SQVTM, CDR2 ANQGSEA. As DNA, the CDR3 is TGCAGCGTTGCCGCGGGGCTATACGAGCAGTACTTC. This translates into CSVAAGLYEQYF.

This clone was seen just once. V is TRBV9 and J is TRBJ1-6, with D possibly TRBD1 on 6 matching bases. Germline CDR1 reads SGDLS; CDR2 reads YYNGEE. The CDR3 length is 18 residues. V was clipped by 3 bases and J by 1 base, with 17 bases between them. This chain's CDR3 is CASSETGSSGSYNSPLHF. The DNA for the CDR3 is TGTGCCAGCAGCGAGACAGGCAGCAGCGGATCCTATAATTCACCCCTCCACTTT. The full variable domain, in which reference TRBV9 and TRBJ1-6 provide the parts outside the CDR3, is DSGVTQTPKHLITATGQRVTLRCSPRSGDLSVYWYQQSLDQGLQFLIQYYNGEERAKGNILERFSAQQFPDLHSELNLSSLELGDSALYFCASSETGSSGSYNSPLHFGNGTRLTVT.

The rearrangement uses TRBV4-1 and TRBJ2-7; 7 bases fit TRBD2. CDR1 is MGHRA and CDR2 is YSYEKL in the germline V gene. The CDR3 sequence is 14 residues long. J gave up 1 base and V 3 bases, and 3 bases lay outside the gene matches. In DNA, the CDR3 is TGCGCCAGCAGCCACAGACTAGCTTCCTACGAGCAGTACTTC. Its protein product is CASSHRLASYEQYF.